These 32 T cell receptor beta chains came from one sample sequenced in a study of blood T cells in healthy people across ages. A sample-barcoded 5' primer and a J-beta primer mix were used in a second PCR of about 7 to 12 cycles. Each CDR3 protein gets one entry after TCRdb re-called the 5' RACE reads with MiXCR. The table records hundreds of thousands of distinct CDR3 sequences, 35% to 50% of them present only once. Sequences were obtained from blood. These receptors were obtained from a man older than 75 in good health.

The gene calls are TRBV6-6 and TRBJ1-6; D is undetermined. The V gene's germline CDR1 is MNHNY and CDR2 SVGAGI (reference sequence). V lost 0 bases to trimming and J lost 7 bases, with 13 bases between them. This CDR3 is built from 16 residues. As DNA, the CDR3 is TGTGCCAGCAGTTACTCGGCAGGCACTGGAAATTCACCCCTCCACTTT. It codes for CASSYSAGTGNSPLHF.

J is TRBJ2-4 and V is TRBV6-6; 9 positions agree with TRBD1. The CDR3 loop spans 15 amino acids. Germline V gives CDR1 MNHNY, CDR2 SVGAGI (reference sequence). Trimming removed 8 bases from V and 4 bases from J; junction bases left unmatched: 9. CDR3 sequence (DNA): TGTGCCAGCCGGGGGGACAGGGTGGGAAAAAACATTCAGTACTTC. Amino acids: CASRGDRVGKNIQYF.

This clonotype occurred a few times. Here the CDR3 reads CASSSRPPGISGANVLTF. The CDR3 DNA reads TGTGCCAGCAGCTCCCGCCCCCCGGGGATCTCTGGGGCCAACGTCCTGACTTTC. The rearrangement joins TRBV7-3 to TRBJ2-6; possibly TRBD2 for D (5 bases). The V gene lost 4 bases and the J gene lost 0 bases, with 16 bases spanning the gap. The CDR3 contains 18 residues. From germline, CDR1 is SGHTA and CDR2 FQGTGA.

This clonotype occurred a few times. The chain has TRBV5-8 and TRBJ2-5, with 8 positions matching TRBD2. With V trimmed by 5 bases and J by 2 bases, 8 bases remained unmatched. The CDR3 has 15 amino acids. The germline CDR1 and CDR2 sequences are SGHTS and YDEGEE. The CDR3 DNA is TGTGCCAGCAGTACGGGGGGGACATCTCAAGAGACCCAGTACTTC. Protein sequence: CASSTGGTSQETQYF.

This clonotype has only a few counts. V gene TRBV12-3 or TRBV12-4 combines with J gene TRBJ1-1; D may be TRBD1 (6 bases). The CDR3 contains 14 residues. The ends were cut back, 6 bases at V and 9 bases at J, with 20 bases in the middle. CDR3 nucleotide sequence: TGTGCCAGCAGCCCAGGTCTGGGGGCTAACAAAGCTTTCTTT. Its translation is CASSPGLGANKAFF.

This clonotype turned up a few times. The chain combines TRBV6-2 or TRBV6-3 with TRBJ2-3; D possibly corresponds to TRBD2 (6 bases). CDR3 length equals 13 residues. V lost 7 bases and J lost 6, with 14 bases in between. The germline CDR1 and CDR2 sequences are MNHEY and SVGEGT. In nucleotides, the CDR3 is TGTGCCAGCAACTTGGGGGGTTTGGATACGCAGTATTTT. Its translation: CASNLGGLDTQYF.

This clonotype was seen only a few times. The rearrangement links TRBV12-3 or TRBV12-4 to TRBJ1-4; D gene uncertain. Trimming pared 6 bases from V and 5 bases from J, leaving 10 bases between. There are 13 residues in the CDR3. In nucleotides, the CDR3 is TGTGCCAGCAGCACGTCGAAAAATGAAAAACTGTTTTTT. Translating gives CASSTSKNEKLFF.

The chain links TRBV12-3 or TRBV12-4 to TRBJ2-1; no definite D call. The CDR3 spans 17 residues. With 8 bases removed from V and 0 bases from J, the gap between germline ends came to 20 bases. CDR3 coding DNA: TGTGCCAGCGGCTACCTTGCCACATCCCACTCCTACAATGAGCAGTTCTTC. It translates to CASGYLATSHSYNEQFF.

The chain has TRBV30 and TRBJ2-3; 9 bases match TRBD1. This CDR3 spans 14 amino acids. Unmatched junction bases numbered 5, after V lost 4 bases and J lost 3 bases. Germline CDR1 is GTSNPN and CDR2 is SVGIG (reference sequence). The CDR3, as DNA: TGTGCCTGGATGTGGACAGGGGAGACAGATACGCAGTATTTT. Protein sequence: CAWMWTGETDTQYF.

There are a few counts of this clonotype. This chain links TRBV4-1 with TRBJ2-5, with 9 bases identical to TRBD2. Germline CDR1 MGHRA, CDR2 YSYEKL. The CDR3 extends over 16 amino acids. V dropped 3 bases and J dropped 5; count of bases not matched to a gene: 10. DNA of the CDR3: TGCGCCAGCAGCCAGGCCAGGGGTAGCGGGAGTGAGACCCAGTACTTC. Translating gives CASSQARGSGSETQYF.

The gene calls are TRBV20-1 and TRBJ2-3; 10 nucleotides line up with TRBD1. The CDR3 consists of 14 residues. From germline, CDR1 is DFQATT and CDR2 SNEGSKA (reference sequence). V trimming: 2 bases; J trimming: 5 bases; junction bases outside the gene matches: 4. DNA of the CDR3: TGCAGTGCTAGACCCGACAGGGGGCGAGATACGCAGTATTTT. Its translation is CSARPDRGRDTQYF.

This clonotype occurred many times. The gene calls are TRBV27 and TRBJ2-7; 13 bases align to TRBD2. Germline V gene data show CDR1 as MNHEY and CDR2 as SMNVEV (reference sequence). The CDR3 totals 16 residues. V gave up 8 bases and J gave up 4 bases; unmatched junction bases: 11. CDR3: CASAGLAGVRGYEQYF. The CDR3 DNA reads as TGTGCCAGCGCCGGACTAGCGGGAGTTCGGGGGTACGAGCAGTACTTC.

A remark on this clonotype: A read error may account for a junction end that differs from germline. J is TRBJ2-1 and V is TRBV28, with 8 bases identical to TRBD2. The CDR3 runs 16 residues. Germline V lookup: CDR1 MDHEN, CDR2 SYDVKM. CDR3 DNA sequence: TGTGCCGGCAGTTTACATCCAGCGGGAGTCGACAATGAGCAGTTCTTC. Encoded protein: CAGSLHPAGVDNEQFF. Variable domain in full (rest from reference TRBV28 and TRBJ2-1): DVKVTQSSRYLVKRTGEKVFLECVQDMDHENMFWYRQDPGLGLRLIYFSYDVKMKEKGDIPEGYSVSREKKERFSLILESASTNQTSMYLCAGSLHPAGVDNEQFFGPGTRLTVL.

This chain uses TRBV12-3 or TRBV12-4 with TRBJ2-3; D not resolved. The CDR3 is made up of 12 amino acids. V was clipped by 6 bases and J by 3 bases, with 7 bases between them. CDR3 sequence (DNA): TGTGCCAGCAGAGCAAGGACAGATACGCAGTATTTT. Amino acids: CASRARTDTQYF.

In this sample, this clonotype turned up once. The chain joins TRBV12-3 or TRBV12-4 to TRBJ2-1; possible D gene TRBD1, 6 bases. Trimming stripped 5 bases from V and 6 bases from J, with 17 bases between. CDR3 length equals 15 residues. The CDR3 loop is CASSPTRDTSNEQFF. In DNA, the CDR3 is TGTGCCAGCAGTCCCACCCGGGACACCTCCAATGAGCAGTTCTTC.

The chain recombines TRBV20-1 with TRBJ2-5; D may be TRBD2 (5 bases). Germline loops: CDR1 DFQATT, CDR2 SNEGSKA (reference sequence). This CDR3 is built from 13 residues. With 5 bases removed from V and 1 base from J, the gap between germline ends came to 11 bases. The CDR3 region has the DNA TGCAGTGCTGCTCCGGGATCCCAAGAGACCCAGTACTTC. As protein: CSAAPGSQETQYF.

V and J are TRBV7-6 and TRBJ2-1; D is perhaps TRBD2 (7 bases). From germline, CDR1 is SGHVS and CDR2 FNYEAQ. The CDR3 length is 16 residues. Trimming removed 2 bases at V and 8 bases at J, with 19 bases between. CDR3 region: CASSLFGGGMSDEQFF. CDR3 nucleotides: TGTGCCAGCAGCTTATTCGGCGGGGGCATGTCGGATGAGCAGTTCTTC.

The sample holds a few counts of this clonotype. This sequence joins TRBV20-1 and TRBJ1-5; D unresolved. The germline V gene encodes CDR1 DFQATT and CDR2 SNEGSKA (reference sequence). This CDR3 has 12 residues. V was cut by 4 bases and J by 5 bases, with 9 bases left in between. The CDR3 protein is CSATPGDQPQHF. In DNA, the CDR3 is TGCAGTGCTACCCCTGGCGATCAGCCCCAGCATTTT.

This clonotype was found a few times. V gene TRBV2 combines with J gene TRBJ1-6; tentative D call: TRBD1 (5 bases). V dropped 7 bases and J dropped 5 bases, with 15 bases sitting between them. Germline V lookup: CDR1 SNHLY, CDR2 FYNNEI. CDR3 length: 15 amino acids. CDR3 nucleotides: TGTGCCAGCACCCAGCAGACAGCAAATAATTCACCCCTCCACTTT. The encoded protein is CASTQQTANNSPLHF.

J is TRBJ2-7 and V is TRBV5-4; the D gene could be TRBD1 or TRBD2 (6 bases each). Germline CDR1 is SGHNT and CDR2 is YYREEE (reference sequence). This CDR3 is built from 15 residues. The V end lost 4 bases, the J end lost 0 bases, and 14 bases lay between the germline ends. CDR3 coding DNA: TGTGCCAGCAGCCCCGGCGGGACATCCTCCTACGAGCAGTACTTC. Its protein is CASSPGGTSSYEQYF. The full variable domain, in which reference TRBV5-4 and TRBJ2-7 provide the parts outside the CDR3, is ETGVTQSPTHLIKTRGQQVTLRCSSQSGHNTVSWYQQALGQGPQFIFQYYREEENGRGNFPPRFSGLQFPNYSSELNVNALELDDSALYLCASSPGGTSSYEQYFGPGTRLTVT.

The chain uses TRBV11-2 and TRBJ2-5; D call uncertain. Germline CDR1 and CDR2: SGHAT and FQNNGV. Trimming took 1 base from V and 5 from J, leaving 14 bases between them. The CDR3 is made up of 15 amino acids. CDR3 sequence: CASSLGSVARETQYF. In DNA, the CDR3 is TGTGCCAGCAGCTTAGGTTCAGTAGCAAGGGAGACCCAGTACTTC.

This chain connects TRBV14 to TRBJ1-2; possible D gene TRBD1, 5 bases. The V gene's germline CDR1 is SGHDN and CDR2 FVKESK. The CDR3 contains 17 residues. V was pared by 2 bases and J by 1 base, with 17 bases between. The CDR3 is CASSQSQGRLYNYGYTF. CDR3 DNA sequence: TGTGCCAGCAGCCAATCCCAGGGACGGCTTTATAACTATGGCTACACCTTC.

The sample holds a few counts of this clonotype. The chain uses TRBV20-1 and TRBJ2-7; TRBD2 matches at 12 bases. Unmatched junction bases numbered 7, after V lost 0 bases and J lost 4 bases. The germline V gene has CDR1 DFQATT and CDR2 SNEGSKA (reference sequence). This CDR3 is built from 16 residues. The CDR3 sequence is CSARDATSGRKYEQYF. CDR3 DNA: TGCAGTGCTAGAGACGCGACTAGCGGGAGAAAATACGAGCAGTACTTC.

This chain joins TRBV7-9 and TRBJ2-5, with D possibly being TRBD2 (6 bases). The DNA end is a closer match to TRBJ2-7, so the J assignment may be wrong. CDR1 and CDR2 from the germline V gene are SEHNR and FQNEAQ (reference sequence). This CDR3 is built from 14 residues. CDR3 bases: TGTGCCAGCAGCCCCCCGGGACTCAGGTACGAGCAGTACTTC. Translation gives CASSPPGLRYEQYF.

J is TRBJ2-5 and V is TRBV7-2; 15 bases map to TRBD2. The V segment lost 5 bases and the J segment 5 bases; nucleotides outside the gene matches: 9. From germline, CDR1 is SGHTA and CDR2 FQGNSA. The CDR3 is 17 amino acids. CDR3 residues: CASSTGLAGGPAETQYF. The CDR3 DNA sequence: TGTGCCAGCAGCACCGGACTAGCGGGAGGGCCGGCGGAGACCCAGTACTTC.

The chain employs TRBV27 and TRBJ2-5; 9 bases are a match to TRBD1. Germline loops: CDR1 MNHEY, CDR2 SMNVEV (reference sequence). V lost 7 bases to trimming and J lost 1 base; unmatched junction nucleotides: 7. The CDR3 is 15 residues long. CDR3: CASTPGQGLQETQYF. In nucleotides, the CDR3 is TGTGCCAGCACCCCGGGACAGGGCCTCCAAGAGACCCAGTACTTC.

This clonotype was recorded a few times. J is TRBJ2-5 and V is TRBV5-4; tentative D call: TRBD1 (6 bases). Deletions cut 2 bases from V and 1 base from J, with 9 bases between. This CDR3 region has 14 residues. Germline lookup yields CDR1 SGHNT and CDR2 YYREEE (reference sequence). The CDR3 sequence: CASSFTGPQETQYF. The DNA for the CDR3 is TGTGCCAGCAGCTTCACAGGGCCCCAAGAGACCCAGTACTTC.

The chain combines TRBV2 with TRBJ1-5; TRBD1 might be the D (6 bases). CDR1 is SNHLY and CDR2 is FYNNEI in the germline V gene. Trimming shortened V by 6 bases and J by 2 bases, and 14 bases separated the two germline ends. The CDR3 is 15 residues long. The CDR3 protein is CASREGGIGNQPQHF. The CDR3 coding sequence is TGTGCCAGCAGGGAGGGGGGGATCGGCAATCAGCCCCAGCATTTT.

This clonotype was seen a few times. The gene calls are TRBV4-3 and TRBJ2-5; the match to TRBD2 covers 11 bases. J gave up 1 base and V 4 bases, and 5 bases lay outside the gene matches. The CDR3 spans 16 residues. In germline, CDR1 is LGHNA, CDR2 YSLEER. CDR3 region: CASSLIAGGGQETQYF. The CDR3 DNA sequence: TGCGCCAGCAGCCTAATAGCGGGGGGGGGCCAAGAGACCCAGTACTTC.

The rearrangement links TRBV25-1 to TRBJ2-5, with 11 bases matching TRBD1. Trimming removed 6 bases from V and 4 bases from J; junction bases left unmatched: 7. Per germline, CDR1 MGHDK and CDR2 SYGVNS. The CDR3 length is 15 residues. The CDR3 sequence: CASSPDRGRGETQYF. DNA for the CDR3: TGTGCCAGCAGCCCGGACAGGGGGCGCGGAGAGACCCAGTACTTC.

This clonotype was counted a few times. CDR3 sequence reads: CASSSFSVDTGELFF. CDR3 DNA: TGTGCCAGCAGTTCCTTCTCTGTGGATACCGGGGAGCTGTTTTTT. The chain recombines TRBV6-5 with TRBJ2-2; D remains ambiguous. Germline V lookup: CDR1 MNHEY, CDR2 SVGAGI. The CDR3 sequence is 15 residues long. Trimming left V 4 bases short and J 5 bases short, with 14 bases between.

The gene calls are TRBV20-1 and TRBJ2-1; 7 nucleotides match TRBD2. V lost 1 base and J lost 7; bases outside the gene matches: 13. In germline, CDR1 is DFQATT, CDR2 SNEGSKA (reference sequence). This CDR3 has 16 amino acids. The CDR3 nucleotides are TGCAGTGCTAGAGGTCGAACTAGCGAGCCTCAGAATGAGCAGTTCTTC. As protein: CSARGRTSEPQNEQFF.